Presented here are 4 T cell receptor beta chains from one specimen sequenced in a study of regulatory T cells in long-lasting Graves disease. Indicated time point: persistent/refractory GD, antithyroid drugs over 5 years with positive TRAb. The TCR library was made from RNA that had been extracted from PBMCs in TRIzol. TCR beta libraries were built with iRepertoire HTBI primers and Arm-PCR of CDR3 regions. TCRdb re-analysed the multiplex PCR reads in MiXCR, keeping a single row per CDR3 protein. The profile covers hundreds of thousands of distinct CDR3 sequences, with 20% to 25% appearing a single time and 7.1% taken by the ten largest. Source: peripheral blood mononuclear cells (PBMCs), taken when the disease was refractory, from a patient treated with antithyroid drugs. The receptors shown here come from a female donor with Graves disease.

The chain joins TRBV5-1 to TRBJ1-5; the match to TRBD1 covers 7 bases. There are 15 residues in the CDR3. Germline V CDR1 and CDR2: SGHRS, YFSETQ. V lost 1 base to trimming and J lost 2 bases; unmatched junction nucleotides: 3. The CDR3 is CASSLTGDGNQPQHF. The CDR3 nucleotides read TGCGCCAGCAGCTTGACAGGGGATGGCAATCAGCCCCAGCATTTT.

In this sample, this clonotype turned up many times. The chain has TRBV19 and TRBJ1-1; 8 bases align to TRBD1. Germline loops: CDR1 LNHDA, CDR2 SQIVND (reference sequence). The V gene end was trimmed by 4 bases and the J gene end by 1 base; junction bases not matched to a gene: 5. CDR3 length: 15 residues. The chain's CDR3 is CASSTRDRRNTEAFF. Here the CDR3 DNA reads TGTGCCAGTAGTACCCGGGACAGGAGGAACACTGAAGCTTTCTTT.

This clonotype was found many times. The chain recombines TRBV20-1 with TRBJ2-2, with D possibly TRBD1 on 5 matching bases. Trimming shortened V by 3 bases and J by 0 bases, and 8 bases separated the two germline ends. The germline gives CDR1 DFQATT, CDR2 SNEGSKA (reference sequence). The CDR3 length is 14 residues. The CDR3 nucleotides read TGCAGTGCTAGCCCAGGGTCGAACACCGGGGAGCTGTTTTTT. Amino acids: CSASPGSNTGELFF.

A note on this clonotype: This may stem from a read error, because a much larger clone lies one nucleotide away. The V call is TRBV24-1, the J call TRBJ2-5; D gene ambiguous. Germline V lookup: CDR1 KGHDR, CDR2 SFDVKD. The CDR3 consists of 14 residues. The CDR3 sequence: CVTSDSYSQETQYF. The CDR3 region has the DNA TGTGTCACCAGTGATTCTTACTCCCAAGAGACCCAGTACTTC.